The 17 T cell receptor beta chains reported below all come from one sample, sequenced in a study of T-cell memory formation after mild COVID-19. TCRdb reprocessed the 5' RACE reads with MiXCR, giving one entry per CDR3 protein. The table shows roughly 610,000 distinct CDR3 sequences, with around 16% occurring only once. The specimen was PBMCs or a T cell subset sorted from them (not recorded which). The receptors come from an adult woman who had mild COVID-19 (a few samples of this study predate the infection). Cell type and time point are not known.

There are a few counts of this clonotype. The rearrangement uses TRBV5-1 and TRBJ2-5; D not resolved. V lost 4 bases and J lost 7, with 11 bases in between. CDR1 and CDR2 (germline): SGHRS, YFSETQ. The CDR3 is 12 amino acids. This chain's CDR3 is CASSREVGTQYF. CDR3 DNA sequence: TGCGCCAGCAGCCGAGAGGTGGGGACCCAGTACTTC.

This clonotype was seen a few times. The V gene is TRBV12-3 or TRBV12-4, the J gene TRBJ2-1; maybe TRBD2 (6 bases). The CDR3 length is 16 residues. Trimming cost V 2 bases and J 7 bases, with 18 bases left between them. The CDR3 nucleotides are TGTGCCAGCAGTTTATGGGCGGGGAAGAGGAGGAATGAGCAGTTCTTC. It specifies CASSLWAGKRRNEQFF.

In its sample, this clonotype was seen many times. The chain combines TRBV20-1 with TRBJ2-1, with 13 bases fitting TRBD2. The V gene's germline CDR1 is DFQATT and CDR2 SNEGSKA (reference sequence). The ends lost 1 base at V and 0 bases at J; junction bases unmatched: 3. The CDR3 has 17 amino acids. The CDR3 region has the DNA TGCAGTGCTAGAGGACTAGCGGGGGGAAGCTCCTACAATGAGCAGTTCTTC. Translation: CSARGLAGGSSYNEQFF.

This clonotype came up a few times. The V and J genes are TRBV6-5 and TRBJ1-1, with TRBD1 matching 7 bases. CDR1 is MNHEY and CDR2 is SVGAGI in the germline V gene. The CDR3 spans 15 residues. With V trimmed by 5 bases and J by 0 bases, 6 bases remained unmatched. The CDR3 sequence: CASSDREMMNTEAFF. CDR3 DNA sequence: TGTGCCAGCAGTGACAGGGAAATGATGAACACTGAAGCTTTCTTT.

This clonotype showed up many times. The chain links TRBV12-3 or TRBV12-4 to TRBJ2-3, with no clear D. The V gene lost 3 bases and the J gene lost 5 bases, with 6 bases spanning the gap. CDR3 length equals 12 residues. Here the CDR3 DNA reads TGTGCCAGCAGTTTCCCAGGAGATACGCAGTATTTT. Protein: CASSFPGDTQYF.

This clonotype was seen repeatedly, ten times or more. The chain links TRBV20-1 to TRBJ2-7; D is uncertain. The CDR3 extends over 13 amino acids. The germline V gene has CDR1 DFQATT and CDR2 SNEGSKA (reference sequence). The ends were cut back, 1 base at V and 0 bases at J, with 7 bases in the middle. The DNA for the CDR3 is TGCAGTGCTAGAGCAACAGCCTCCTACGAGCAGTACTTC. The encoded protein is CSARATASYEQYF.

This clonotype was counted between two and nine times. The chain couples TRBV5-1 to TRBJ2-7, with D maybe TRBD2 (5 bases). This CDR3 region has 15 residues. The germline V gene has CDR1 SGHRS and CDR2 YFSETQ. V lost 0 bases, J lost 5 bases, and 15 bases lay in between. CDR3 nucleotide sequence: TGCGCCAGCAGCTTGGATCCGGGATCATCGGACGAGCAGTACTTC. Translation gives CASSLDPGSSDEQYF.

The chain combines TRBV20-1 with TRBJ2-1; D is undetermined. This CDR3 is 13 amino acids long. Germline CDR1 DFQATT, CDR2 SNEGSKA (reference sequence). The V gene lost 6 bases and the J gene lost 5 bases, with 14 bases spanning the gap. The CDR3 sequence is CSAPGPGDNEQFF. The CDR3 nucleotides are TGCAGTGCGCCAGGCCCTGGGGACAATGAGCAGTTCTTC.

This clonotype has ten or more counts. The rearrangement links TRBV6-2 or TRBV6-3 to TRBJ1-2; TRBD1 is a possible D gene (5 bases). The CDR3 has 12 residues. Germline CDR1 MNHEY, CDR2 SVGEGT. Between the trimmed V and J ends, which lost 7 bases and 5 bases, there was a span of 11 bases. The CDR3 is CASNGRAYGYTF. The CDR3 DNA reads TGTGCCAGCAATGGCAGGGCGTATGGCTACACCTTC.

This chain links TRBV11-2 with TRBJ1-5; 7 bases fit TRBD1. J lost 4 bases, V lost 2 bases, and 8 bases had no gene match. The CDR3 runs to 16 residues. Germline loops: CDR1 SGHAT, CDR2 FQNNGV. CDR3 bases: TGTGCCAGCAGCTTAAGGGGCAGGGGGTTGAATCAGCCCCAGCATTTT. This sequence encodes CASSLRGRGLNQPQHF.

The J gene is TRBJ1-1, the V gene TRBV7-9; D uncertain. V was clipped by 6 bases and J by 3 bases, with 11 bases between them. CDR1 is SEHNR and CDR2 is FQNEAQ in the germline V gene (reference sequence). The CDR3 spans 13 residues. Written as DNA, the CDR3 is TGTGCCAGCAGACACCCCCAGGACACTGAAGCTTTCTTT. It specifies CASRHPQDTEAFF.

This clonotype was counted only a few times. This chain joins TRBV24-1 and TRBJ2-1; 8 bases agree with TRBD2. The CDR3 has 16 residues. Germline-derived CDR1 and CDR2 are KGHDR and SFDVKD. Unmatched junction bases numbered 7, after V lost 1 base and J lost 6 bases. CDR3 region: CATSDLLAGGGNEQFF. The DNA of the CDR3 is TGTGCCACCAGTGATTTATTGGCGGGAGGTGGCAATGAGCAGTTCTTC.

V and J are TRBV7-9 and TRBJ2-1, with D uncertain. The CDR3 spans 13 residues. V lost 6 bases to trimming and J lost 5 bases, with 11 bases between them. Germline-derived CDR1 and CDR2 are SEHNR and FQNEAQ (reference sequence). In DNA, the CDR3 is TGTGCCAGCAGGCCCGGGTCTGACAATGAGCAGTTCTTC. This sequence encodes CASRPGSDNEQFF.

This clonotype occurred a few times. This chain uses TRBV12-3 or TRBV12-4 with TRBJ2-1, with 7 bases lining up with TRBD1. The CDR3 runs to 14 residues. The trim removed 8 bases at V and 5 bases at J, leaving 9 bases unmatched. CDR3 residues: CASSFEGANNEQFF. In DNA, the CDR3 is TGTGCCAGCTCCTTCGAGGGGGCGAACAATGAGCAGTTCTTC.

This clonotype occurred a few times. The chain recombines TRBV29-1 with TRBJ2-7; 8 bases fit TRBD1. The germline gives CDR1 SQVTM, CDR2 ANQGSEA. Trimming cost V 7 bases and J 5 bases; bases outside gene matches: 7. This CDR3 has 12 amino acids. The CDR3 DNA sequence: TGCAGCGCCAGGACAGGGTGGAACGAGCAGTACTTC. It codes for CSARTGWNEQYF.

This clonotype was counted ten times or more. One end of the junction is discordant with germline, which a read error may explain. The chain recombines TRBV5-1 with TRBJ2-1, with D perhaps being TRBD1 or TRBD2 (6 bases each). Germline V gene data show CDR1 as SGHRS and CDR2 as YFSETQ. The CDR3 loop spans 13 amino acids. DNA for the CDR3: TGTGCCAGCAGCTTAGGGGGGTACAATGAGCAGTTCTTC. Encoded protein: CASSLGGYNEQFF. Together with reference TRBV5-1 and TRBJ2-1, the CDR3 gives the full variable domain: KAGVTQTPRYLIKTRGQQVTLSCSPISGHRSVSWYQQTPGQGLQFLFEYFSETQRNKGNFPGRFSGRQFSNSRSEMNVSTLELGDSALYLCASSLGGYNEQFFGPGTRLTVL.

This clonotype was detected only a few times. This rearrangement joins TRBV6-1 to TRBJ2-4; D possibly corresponds to TRBD2 (6 bases). This CDR3 is built from 18 residues. The V gene lost 2 bases and the J gene lost 0 bases, with 17 bases spanning the gap. Germline V gene lookup returns CDR1 MNHNS and CDR2 SASEGT. This CDR3 reads CASSENGGLILAKNIQYF. The CDR3 DNA reads as TGTGCCAGCAGTGAAAATGGGGGACTGATATTAGCCAAAAACATTCAGTACTTC.